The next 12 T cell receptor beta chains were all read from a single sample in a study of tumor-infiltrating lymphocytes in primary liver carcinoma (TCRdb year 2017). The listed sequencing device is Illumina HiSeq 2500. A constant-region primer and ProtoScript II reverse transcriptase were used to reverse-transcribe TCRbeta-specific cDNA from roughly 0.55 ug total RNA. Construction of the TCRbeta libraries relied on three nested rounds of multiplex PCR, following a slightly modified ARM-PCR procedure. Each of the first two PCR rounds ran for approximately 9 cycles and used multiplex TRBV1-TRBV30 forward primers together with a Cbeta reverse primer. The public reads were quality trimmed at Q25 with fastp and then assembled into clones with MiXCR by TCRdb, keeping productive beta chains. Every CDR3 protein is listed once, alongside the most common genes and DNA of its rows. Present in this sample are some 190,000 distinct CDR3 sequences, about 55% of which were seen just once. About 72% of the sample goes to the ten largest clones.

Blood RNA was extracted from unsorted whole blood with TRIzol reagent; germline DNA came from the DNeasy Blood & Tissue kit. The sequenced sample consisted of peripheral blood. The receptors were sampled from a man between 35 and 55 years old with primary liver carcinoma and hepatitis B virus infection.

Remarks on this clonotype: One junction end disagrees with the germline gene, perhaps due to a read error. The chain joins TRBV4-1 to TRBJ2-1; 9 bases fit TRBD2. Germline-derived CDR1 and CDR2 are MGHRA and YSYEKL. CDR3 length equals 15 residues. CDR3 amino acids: CASSQRGLAGDELFF. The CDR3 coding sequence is TGTGCCAGCAGCCAAAGGGGACTAGCAGGTGATGAGCTGTTCTTC.

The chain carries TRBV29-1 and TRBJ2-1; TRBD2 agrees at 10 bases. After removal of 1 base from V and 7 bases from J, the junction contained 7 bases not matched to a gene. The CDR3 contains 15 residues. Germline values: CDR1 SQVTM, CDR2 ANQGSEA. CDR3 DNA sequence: TGCAGCGTTGAAGGGGCTAGCGGGAGTAATAATGAGCAGTTCTTC. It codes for CSVEGASGSNNEQFF.

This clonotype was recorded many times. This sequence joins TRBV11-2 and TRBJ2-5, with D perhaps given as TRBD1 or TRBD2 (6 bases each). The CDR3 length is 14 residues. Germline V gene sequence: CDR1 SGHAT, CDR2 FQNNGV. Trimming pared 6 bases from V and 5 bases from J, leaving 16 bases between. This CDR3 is CASSIAARGETQYF. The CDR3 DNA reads TGTGCCAGCAGTATAGCGGCGAGGGGGGAGACCCAGTACTTC.

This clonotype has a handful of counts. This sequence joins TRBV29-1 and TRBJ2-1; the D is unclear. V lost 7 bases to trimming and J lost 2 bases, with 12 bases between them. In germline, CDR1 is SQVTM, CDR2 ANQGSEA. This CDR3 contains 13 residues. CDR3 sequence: CSAGGVTYNEQFF. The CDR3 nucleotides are TGCAGCGCCGGTGGGGTAACCTACAATGAGCAGTTCTTC.

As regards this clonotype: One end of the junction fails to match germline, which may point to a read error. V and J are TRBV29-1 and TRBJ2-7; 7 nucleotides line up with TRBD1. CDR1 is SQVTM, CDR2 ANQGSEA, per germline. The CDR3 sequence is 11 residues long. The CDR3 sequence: CGVRQGQEQYF. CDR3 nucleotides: TGCGGCGTTAGACAGGGTCAGGAGCAGTACTTC.

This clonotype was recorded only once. The chain's CDR3 is CASSRVGNTEAFF. CDR3 in DNA: TGTGCCAGCAGTAGGGTCGGGAACACTGAAGCTTTCTTT. V is TRBV6-1 and J is TRBJ1-1, with D unresolved. CDR3 length: 13 amino acids. Germline assignment: CDR1 MNHNS and CDR2 SASEGT. V lost 5 bases to trimming and J lost 1 base, with 8 bases between them.

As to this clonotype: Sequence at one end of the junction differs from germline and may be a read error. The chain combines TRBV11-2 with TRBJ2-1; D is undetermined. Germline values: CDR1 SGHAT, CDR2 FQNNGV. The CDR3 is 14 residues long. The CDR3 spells CASSLTSSHNEQFF. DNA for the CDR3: TGTGCCAGCAGCTTGACAAGCTCCCACAATGAGCAGTTCTTC.

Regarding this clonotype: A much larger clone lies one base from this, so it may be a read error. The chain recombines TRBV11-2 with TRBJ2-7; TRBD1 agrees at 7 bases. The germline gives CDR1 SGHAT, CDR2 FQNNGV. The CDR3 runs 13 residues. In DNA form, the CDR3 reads TGTGCCAGGAGCTTAACAGGGGAGCACGAGCAGTACTTC. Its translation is CARSLTGEHEQYF.

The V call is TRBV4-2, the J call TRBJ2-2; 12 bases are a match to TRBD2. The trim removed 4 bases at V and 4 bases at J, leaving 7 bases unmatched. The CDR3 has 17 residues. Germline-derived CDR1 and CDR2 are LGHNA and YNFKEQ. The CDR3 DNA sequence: TGTGCCAGCAGCCGAGAACTAGCGGGGGGATTCACCGGGGAGCTGTTTTTT. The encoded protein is CASSRELAGGFTGELFF.

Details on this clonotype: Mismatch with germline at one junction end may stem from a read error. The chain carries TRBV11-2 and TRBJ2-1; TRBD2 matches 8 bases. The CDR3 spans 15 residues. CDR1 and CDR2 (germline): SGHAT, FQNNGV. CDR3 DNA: TGTACCAGCATCCAAGTAGCGGGATCCTTTCGTAGGCAGTTCTTC. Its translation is CTSIQVAGSFRRQFF.

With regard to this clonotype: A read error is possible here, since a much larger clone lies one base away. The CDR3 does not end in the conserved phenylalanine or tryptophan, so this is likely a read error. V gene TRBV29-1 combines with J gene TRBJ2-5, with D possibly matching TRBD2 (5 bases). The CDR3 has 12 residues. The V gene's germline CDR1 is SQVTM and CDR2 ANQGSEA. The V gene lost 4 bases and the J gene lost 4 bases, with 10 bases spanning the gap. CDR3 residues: CSVVGVGETQYL. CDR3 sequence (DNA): TGCAGCGTTGTCGGGGTGGGAGAGACCCAGTACCTC.

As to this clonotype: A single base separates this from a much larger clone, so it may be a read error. CDR3 residues: CASSPGQGPYEQSF. CDR3 nucleotides: TGTGCCAGCAGCCCGGGACAGGGGCCCTACGAGCAGTCCTTC. The chain joins TRBV12-3 or TRBV12-4 to TRBJ2-1, with 10 positions matching TRBD1. CDR3 length: 14 residues.